The 14 T cell receptor beta chains presented below share a single source sample, sequenced in a study of T cell responses to AZD1222 COVID-19 vaccine. Libraries were prepared by immunoSEQ multiplex PCR; TCRdb keeps only in-frame clonotypes and omits some of them. Of 150,000 or so clones listed, 80% to 95% are singletons. This specimen consisted of peripheral blood, obtained on day 0 of AZD1222 vaccination. Source of these receptors: an adult in good health.

The chain has TRBV4-1 and TRBJ2-3; D remains unclear. V was shortened by 0 bases and J by 1 base, with 11 bases between the two germline ends. The CDR3 contains 16 residues. CDR1 MGHRA and CDR2 YSYEKL come from the germline V gene. CDR3 in amino acids: CASSQDPGGGTDTQYF. The DNA for the CDR3 is TGCGCCAGCAGCCAAGATCCGGGCGGTGGCACAGATACGCAGTATTTT.

The genes are TRBV7-2 and TRBJ1-4; no definite D call. V lost 5 bases and J 2 bases, leaving 24 bases between the germline ends. The CDR3 is made up of 19 amino acids. CDR1 is SGHTA, CDR2 FQGNSA, per germline. The CDR3 protein is CASSLTSVALGSTNEKLFF. CDR3 in DNA: TGTGCCAGCAGCCTTACGTCGGTAGCCTTGGGGTCCACTAATGAAAAACTGTTTTTT.

The V gene is TRBV14, the J gene TRBJ2-2, with D tentatively TRBD2 (6 bases). The CDR3 has 16 amino acids. V gave up 4 bases and J gave up 5 bases, with 17 bases separating them. Germline assignment: CDR1 SGHDN and CDR2 FVKESK. CDR3: CASSLWRGGRTGELFF. The CDR3 bases are TGTGCCAGCAGCCTCTGGCGGGGAGGTAGAACCGGGGAGCTGTTTTTT.

The chain couples TRBV15 to TRBJ1-3, with D unresolved. This CDR3 has 14 amino acids. The germline V gene has CDR1 LNHNV and CDR2 YYDKDF (reference sequence). V was clipped by 7 bases and J by 4 bases, with 14 bases between them. CDR3 in DNA: TGTGCCACCACAAATAACTGGGCAGGAAACACCATATATTTT. Amino acid sequence: CATTNNWAGNTIYF.

V is TRBV11-3 and J is TRBJ2-5, with TRBD2 matching over 9 bases. Germline CDR1 SGHNT, CDR2 YENEEA. V shed 3 bases and J 3 bases; nucleotides not matched to a gene: 2. CDR3 length equals 14 residues. The CDR3 DNA is TGTGCCAGCAGCTTGACTAGCGGTAAAGAGACCCAGTACTTC. Encoded protein: CASSLTSGKETQYF.

The chain employs TRBV11-1 and TRBJ2-5; D may be TRBD2 (6 bases). CDR1 is SGHAT, CDR2 FQDESV, per germline (reference sequence). Trimming took off 1 base at V and 4 bases at J, with 13 bases between the two ends. The CDR3 is 15 residues long. CDR3 sequence (DNA): TGTGCCAGCAGCTTAGTGCCGGCGGGGCGAGAGACCCAGTACTTC. Protein product: CASSLVPAGRETQYF.

The chain carries TRBV4-1 and TRBJ2-6; possibly TRBD1 for D (5 bases). The CDR3 is made up of 16 amino acids. The ends were cut back, 1 base at V and 0 bases at J, with 7 bases in the middle. The germline V gene has CDR1 MGHRA and CDR2 YSYEKL. The CDR3 DNA reads TGCGCCAGCAGCCAAGGCAGGGCCTCTGGGGCCAACGTCCTGACTTTC. Translating it yields CASSQGRASGANVLTF.

The chain has TRBV4-3 and TRBJ2-3, with 8 bases identical to TRBD2. Losses at the gene ends were 1 base for V and 5 bases for J; bases not matched to a gene: 8. Germline CDR1 reads LGHNA; CDR2 reads YSLEER. The CDR3 spans 16 residues. The CDR3, as DNA: TGCGCCAGCAGCCAAGGGGGGAATAGCGGGGTAGATACGCAGTATTTT. Its translation: CASSQGGNSGVDTQYF.

The chain uses TRBV24-1 and TRBJ1-5; 9 nucleotides align to TRBD1. The CDR3 extends over 16 amino acids. The germline CDR1 and CDR2 sequences are KGHDR and SFDVKD. Losses at the gene ends were 11 bases for V and 3 bases for J; bases not matched to a gene: 13. The CDR3 region is CAKGAGQGVSNQPQHF. The CDR3 DNA reads TGTGCCAAGGGCGCGGGACAGGGTGTTTCCAATCAGCCCCAGCATTTT.

The gene calls are TRBV6-2 or TRBV6-3 and TRBJ1-5; D gene ambiguous. In germline, CDR1 is MNHEY, CDR2 SVGEGT. The CDR3 spans 14 residues. Trimming left V 5 bases short and J 6 bases short, with 14 bases between. CDR3 in amino acids: CASSPLVGGQPQHF. CDR3 sequence (DNA): TGTGCCAGCAGTCCCCTAGTTGGTGGTCAGCCCCAGCATTTT.

This sequence joins TRBV3-1 (or the pseudogene TRBV3-2) and TRBJ2-2; D is perhaps TRBD2 (5 bases). The CDR3 length is 14 residues. V dropped 1 base and J dropped 5 bases, with 8 bases sitting between them. Looked up from germline, CDR1 is LGHDT and CDR2 is YNNKEL (reference sequence). CDR3 bases: TGTGCCAGCAGCCAAGGTCCGGGGACCGGGGAGCTGTTTTTT. Its protein product is CASSQGPGTGELFF.

The rearrangement links TRBV24-1 to TRBJ2-5, with D uncertain. V was clipped by 4 bases and J by 1 base, with 12 bases between them. The CDR3 covers 15 residues. Germline CDR1 is KGHDR and CDR2 is SFDVKD. The CDR3 protein is CATSEQRGIQETQYF. The CDR3 bases are TGTGCCACCAGTGAGCAAAGAGGTATCCAAGAGACCCAGTACTTC.

The chain links TRBV19 to TRBJ2-3, with 11 bases aligning to TRBD2. J was trimmed by 5 bases and V by 8 bases; bases with no gene match: 9. The CDR3 consists of 15 residues. Germline V CDR1 and CDR2: LNHDA, SQIVND (reference sequence). The CDR3 is CASSKLAGEGDTQYF. The CDR3 DNA follows: TGTGCCAGTTCCAAACTAGCGGGAGAGGGAGATACGCAGTATTTT.

CDR3 in amino acids: CASRGPLYSNQPQHF. CDR3 DNA sequence: TGTGCCAGCAGGGGACCGCTCTATAGCAATCAGCCCCAGCATTTT. The chain has TRBV2 and TRBJ1-5; D perhaps matches TRBD1 (5 bases). The germline V gene encodes CDR1 SNHLY and CDR2 FYNNEI. The CDR3 has 15 amino acids. The V end lost 6 bases, the J end lost 0 bases, and 12 bases lay between the germline ends.